The source of this TCR beta chain is a study of cytomegalovirus exposure and HLA in healthy donors. Study summary: As an earlier analysis found, around 200 million T cells yielded some 120 million unique TCR beta sequences. Study findings and constraints: Among CMV-associated TCR beta chains, most appeared HLA-restricted in a later analysis. Later work showed greater clonal expansion in HLA-associated TCR beta chains than in equally common others.

V was pared by 5 bases and J by 7 bases, with 2 bases of the junction left unmatched. The germline CDR1 and CDR2 sequences are MNHEY and SVGAGI. This CDR3 is built from 12 residues. About this clone: Its antigen is as yet unknown.

A multiplex PCR was run with 60 Vbeta primers and 13 Jbeta primers. Per the authors' pipeline: Some 9.9 million of 70 million to 80 million unique TCR beta chains were shared, per a later count. The table came from immunoSEQ multiplex PCR; TCRdb's copy has only in-frame clones and leaves some out. The DNA gave D and trimming, while V, J and clone size come from that table. The sample has about 140,000 clones; about 66% are singletons. The material sequenced was PBMCs. This sequence was found in a male donor in good health and CMV-seronegative. This chain uses TRBV6-5 with TRBJ2-1; TRBD1 aligns across 7 bases. For the CDR3, the DNA is TGTGCCAGCAGTAAACAGGGGAATGAGCAGTTCTTC. This sequence encodes CASSKQGNEQFF.